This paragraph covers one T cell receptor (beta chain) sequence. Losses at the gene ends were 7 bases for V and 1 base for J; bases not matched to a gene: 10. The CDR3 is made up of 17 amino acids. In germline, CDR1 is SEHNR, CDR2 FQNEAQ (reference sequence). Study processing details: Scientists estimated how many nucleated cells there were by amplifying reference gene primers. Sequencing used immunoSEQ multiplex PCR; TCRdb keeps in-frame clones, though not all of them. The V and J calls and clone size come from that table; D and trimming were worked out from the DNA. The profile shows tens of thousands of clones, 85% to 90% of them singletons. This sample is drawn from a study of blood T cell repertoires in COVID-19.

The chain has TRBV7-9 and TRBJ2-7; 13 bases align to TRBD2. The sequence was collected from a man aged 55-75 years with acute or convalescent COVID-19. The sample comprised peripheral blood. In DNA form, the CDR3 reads TGTGCCAGCAACAGAGGACTAGCGGGAGTGGGGTCCTACGAGCAGTACTTC. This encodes CASNRGLAGVGSYEQYF.